The entry that follows covers one T cell receptor beta chain sequence. As yet, its antigen is unknown. The data are from a study of cytomegalovirus exposure and HLA in healthy donors. The wider study: A subsequent analysis stated that the 110 or so validation repertoires were run on the same platform as the roughly 670 first-cohort repertoires. Points from the study as a whole: Reportedly, cytomegalovirus status was diagnosed with high sensitivity and specificity. The study labeled under 200 TCR beta chains cytomegalovirus-associated. In vitro testing confirmed a few CMV-associated chains as specific for CMV antigens.

The assay was immunoSEQ multiplex PCR, and TCRdb's table has in-frame clones only and misses some. Of around 170,000 clones listed, around 85% were seen once; the top ten hold approximately 15%. The sequencing input was PBMCs. The receptor was derived from a man aged 18-30 years in good health and CMV-seropositive.

This CDR3 is CASSFGRGTEAFF. DNA of the CDR3: TGTGCCAGCAGCTTTGGACGGGGGACTGAAGCTTTCTTT. The rearrangement joins TRBV7-9 to TRBJ1-1, with D possibly being TRBD1 (5 bases). V lost 3 bases and J lost 5, with 10 bases in between. The CDR3 is 13 amino acids. Germline loops: CDR1 SEHNR, CDR2 FQNEAQ (reference sequence).